This is a list of T cell receptor beta chains from one sample in a study of blood T cell repertoires in COVID-19. Profiling relied on immunoSEQ multiplex PCR, and the TCRdb table lists in-frame clones only, not all of them. The table includes about 170,000 clones, roughly four fifths detected once. Sequences were obtained from peripheral blood. The receptors here all came from a woman aged 80 or older with COVID-19, enrolled during active disease. Both conserved end residues are part of each CDR3. A D gene is named only where the DNA matches it firmly. Expanded clones get a size class; other rows say once, few or many, or leave the size out.

J gene,clone size,D gene,CDR3 length,V gene,CDR3 protein,CDR3 DNA
TRBJ1-6,NA,TRBD1,15,TRBV10-3,CAISVTGTGGSPLHF,TGTGCCATCAGTGTTACCGGGACAGGGGGTTCACCCCTCCACTTT
TRBJ1-6,NA,TRBD1,15,TRBV4-1,CASSRGTVFDSPLHF,TGCGCCAGCAGCCGTGGGACAGTATTTGATTCACCCCTCCACTTT
TRBJ2-4,NA,NA,14,TRBV30,CAWSDWGDKNIQYF,TGTGCCTGGAGTGATTGGGGGGACAAAAACATTCAGTACTTC
TRBJ2-7,NA,NA,13,TRBV3-1/TRBV3-2,CASRQGPSYEQYF,TGTGCCAGCAGGCAGGGGCCCTCCTACGAGCAGTACTTC
TRBJ2-7,NA,TRBD2,18,TRBV18,CASSPPSQLAGGPVEQYF,TGTGCCAGCTCACCACCCTCGCAGCTAGCGGGAGGGCCGGTCGAGCAGTACTTC
TRBJ2-2,many,NA,17,TRBV4-1,CASSQEVTAPEAGELFF,TGCGCCAGCAGCCAAGAAGTAACGGCTCCAGAGGCCGGGGAGCTGTTTTTT
TRBJ2-3,NA,NA,15,TRBV27,CASSLSPDRADTQYF,TGTGCCAGCAGTTTATCCCCTGACAGAGCAGATACGCAGTATTTT
TRBJ2-1,NA,TRBD2,16,TRBV6-2/TRBV6-3,CASSSYSGPTYNEQFF,TGTGCCAGCAGCTCTTATAGCGGGCCGACCTACAATGAGCAGTTCTTC
TRBJ2-3,NA,TRBD2,15,TRBV4-1,CASSPSGVDTDTQYF,TGCGCCAGCAGCCCCAGCGGGGTTGACACAGATACGCAGTATTTT
TRBJ2-5,NA,TRBD1,14,TRBV6-5,CASSTGTGEETQYF,TGTGCCAGCAGTACGGGGACAGGAGAAGAGACCCAGTACTTC
TRBJ2-5,NA,TRBD2,15,TRBV7-2,CASSPGNGGDETQYF,TGTGCCAGCAGCCCCGGAAACGGGGGGGATGAGACCCAGTACTTC
TRBJ2-7,NA,NA,15,TRBV10-1,CASSVGRREIYEQYF,TGCGCCAGCAGTGTTGGCAGACGGGAAATCTACGAGCAGTACTTC
TRBJ1-2,NA,TRBD1,16,TRBV9,CASSVGGQGLSFGYTF,TGTGCCAGCAGCGTAGGGGGACAGGGTTTATCCTTTGGCTACACCTTC
TRBJ1-2,once,TRBD1,13,TRBV19,CASRDRGRVGYTF,TGTGCCAGTAGGGACAGGGGGCGGGTTGGCTACACCTTC
TRBJ1-2,NA,NA,12,TRBV15,CATSRGYNDYTF,TGTGCCACCAGCAGAGGATACAACGACTACACCTTC
TRBJ2-3,few,NA,14,TRBV5-1,CASSFQYSTDTQYF,TGCGCCAGCAGCTTTCAGTACAGCACAGATACGCAGTATTTT
TRBJ1-6,once,TRBD1,14,TRBV6-2/TRBV6-3,CASSYAGTDSPLHF,TGTGCCAGCAGTTACGCCGGGACAGACTCACCCCTCCACTTT
TRBJ2-3,NA,TRBD2,16,TRBV4-1,CASSRGSGGAVDTQYF,TGCGCCAGCAGCAGGGGTAGCGGGGGGGCGGTAGATACGCAGTATTTT
TRBJ1-4,NA,NA,15,TRBV5-5,CASSPRLWANEKLFF,TGTGCCAGCAGCCCCCGACTCTGGGCTAATGAAAAACTGTTTTTT
TRBJ1-3,few,NA,14,TRBV7-2,CASSLGVSGNTIYF,TGTGCCAGCAGCTTAGGAGTTTCTGGAAACACCATATATTTT
TRBJ2-1,NA,TRBD1,15,TRBV19,CASSIRGLTYNEQFF,TGTGCCAGTAGTATCAGGGGGCTGACCTACAATGAGCAGTTCTTC
TRBJ2-3,NA,TRBD2,17,TRBV19,CASSIIELAGVSDTQYF,TGTGCCAGTAGTATCATTGAACTAGCGGGAGTTTCAGATACGCAGTATTTT
TRBJ1-2,NA,NA,14,TRBV6-5,CASSCPRGICGYTF,TGTGCCAGCAGTTGCCCCAGGGGAATCTGTGGCTACACCTTC
TRBJ2-7,NA,NA,14,TRBV7-2,CASSLRRSSYEQYF,TGTGCCAGCAGCTTAAGGCGGAGCTCCTACGAGCAGTACTTC
TRBJ1-6,NA,TRBD1,13,TRBV18,CASYTGGPSPLHF,TGTGCCAGCTATACAGGGGGCCCTTCACCCCTCCACTTT
TRBJ2-1,NA,NA,14,TRBV29-1,CSVEGLTSRTEQFF,TGCAGCGTTGAAGGTCTCACTAGCCGCACTGAGCAGTTCTTC
TRBJ1-5,few,NA,14,TRBV27,CASSPRQPNQPQHF,TGTGCCAGCAGTCCAAGACAGCCCAATCAGCCCCAGCATTTT
TRBJ2-3,NA,NA,13,TRBV14,CASRGGSTDTQYF,TGTGCCAGCAGGGGGGGAAGCACAGATACGCAGTATTTT
TRBJ2-7,NA,TRBD2,15,TRBV6-2/TRBV6-3,CASSFGGAGGYEQYF,TGTGCCAGCAGTTTTGGCGGAGCGGGGGGCTACGAGCAGTACTTC
TRBJ2-5,NA,TRBD2,16,TRBV6-1,CASSELLAGLSETQYF,TGTGCCAGCAGTGAATTGCTAGCGGGGCTTAGTGAGACCCAGTACTTC
TRBJ1-2,once,NA,15,TRBV9,CASSETHGRARGYTF,TGTGCCAGCAGCGAGACCCATGGGAGGGCACGGGGCTACACCTTC
TRBJ1-1,NA,TRBD1,17,TRBV6-2/TRBV6-3,CASSYSDRVALNTEAFF,TGTGCCAGCAGTTACTCCGACAGGGTGGCTTTGAACACTGAAGCTTTCTTT
TRBJ2-2,NA,NA,15,TRBV13,CASSSAVTNTGELFF,TGTGCCAGCAGCTCGGCGGTCACCAACACCGGGGAGCTGTTTTTT
TRBJ2-1,once,TRBD1,15,TRBV6-4,CASSEETGDSNEQFF,TGTGCCAGCAGTGAGGAGACAGGGGATTCTAATGAGCAGTTCTTC
TRBJ2-5,NA,TRBD1,16,TRBV18,CASSPTGTGVEETQYF,TGTGCCAGCTCACCTACCGGGACAGGGGTTGAGGAGACCCAGTACTTC
TRBJ2-2,NA,TRBD2,16,TRBV7-2,CASSTRGGLNTGELFF,TGTGCCAGCAGCACGCGGGGGGGCCTCAACACCGGGGAGCTGTTTTTT
TRBJ1-1,once,NA,11,TRBV20-1,CSASRNTEAFF,TGCAGTGCTAGCAGGAACACTGAAGCTTTCTTT